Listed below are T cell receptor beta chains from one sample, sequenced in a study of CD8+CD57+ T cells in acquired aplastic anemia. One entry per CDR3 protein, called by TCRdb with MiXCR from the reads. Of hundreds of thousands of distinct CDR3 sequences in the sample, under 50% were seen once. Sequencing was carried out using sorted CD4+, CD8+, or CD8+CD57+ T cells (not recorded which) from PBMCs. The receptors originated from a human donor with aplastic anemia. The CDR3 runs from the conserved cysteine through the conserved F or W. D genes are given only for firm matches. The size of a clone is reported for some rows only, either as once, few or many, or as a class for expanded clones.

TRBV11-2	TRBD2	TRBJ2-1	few	CASSYSLAAGGGDYYNEQFF	TGTGCCAGCAGTTACTCACTAGCGGCGGGGGGTGGGGATTACTACAATGAGCAGTTCTTC
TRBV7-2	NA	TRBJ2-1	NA	CASSLFVGGSSYNEQFF	TGTGCCAGCAGCTTATTTGTAGGGGGATCCTCCTACAATGAGCAGTTCTTC
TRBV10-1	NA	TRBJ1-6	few	CASRGREAPLHF	TGCGCCAGCAGAGGTCGGGAGGCACCCCTCCACTTT
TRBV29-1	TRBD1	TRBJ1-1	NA	CSVRGQGTEAFF	TGCAGCGTGAGGGGACAGGGCACTGAAGCTTTCTTT
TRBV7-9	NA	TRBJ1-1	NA	CASSSSERALNTEAFF	TGTGCCAGCAGCTCCTCCGAGAGGGCCTTGAACACTGAAGCTTTCTTT
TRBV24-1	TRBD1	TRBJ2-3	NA	CATSDFGQGTDTQYF	TGTGCCACCAGTGATTTCGGACAGGGCACAGATACGCAGTATTTT
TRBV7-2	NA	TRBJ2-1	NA	CASSFNHEQFF	TGTGCCAGCAGCTTTAACCATGAGCAGTTCTTC
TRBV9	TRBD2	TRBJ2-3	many	CASSQAGGWVDTQYF	TGTGCCAGCAGCCAGGCGGGGGGGTGGGTAGATACGCAGTATTTT
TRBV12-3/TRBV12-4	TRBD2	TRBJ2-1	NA	CASSGASGAYNEQFF	TGTGCCAGCAGTGGGGCTAGCGGGGCCTACAATGAGCAGTTCTTC
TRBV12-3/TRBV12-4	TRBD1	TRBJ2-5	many	CASSLASRGQATQETQYF	TGTGCCAGCAGTTTAGCTTCTCGTGGACAGGCAACACAAGAGACCCAGTACTTC
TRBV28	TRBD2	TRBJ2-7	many	CASRLSGGYEQYF	TGTGCCAGCAGACTTAGCGGGGGATACGAGCAGTACTTC
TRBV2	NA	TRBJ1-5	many	CASSERRARNQPQHF	TGTGCCAGCAGTGAAAGGAGGGCACGGAATCAGCCCCAGCATTTT
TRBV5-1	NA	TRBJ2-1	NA	CASSGREEVNEQFF	TGCGCCAGCAGCGGCCGGGAAGAAGTGAATGAGCAGTTCTTC
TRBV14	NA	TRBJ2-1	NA	CASSPYAGPYNEQFF	TGTGCCAGCAGCCCCTATGCAGGGCCCTACAATGAGCAGTTCTTC
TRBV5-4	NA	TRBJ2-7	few	CASSLVGGSYEQYF	TGTGCCAGCAGCTTGGTTGGAGGGAGCTACGAGCAGTACTTC
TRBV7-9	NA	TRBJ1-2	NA	CASSSRQARSHGYTF	TGTGCCAGCAGCTCTAGACAGGCCAGGTCGCATGGCTACACCTTC
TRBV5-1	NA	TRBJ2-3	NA	CASSNSRDTQYF	TGTGCCAGCAGCAACAGCAGGGATACGCAGTATTTT
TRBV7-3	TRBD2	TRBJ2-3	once	CASSLAGSSTDTQYF	TGTGCCAGTTCGCTAGCGGGGAGCAGCACAGATACGCAGTATTTT
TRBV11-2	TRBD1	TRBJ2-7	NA	CASSPSTGGYEQYF	TGTGCCAGTAGCCCCTCGACAGGGGGTTACGAGCAGTACTTC
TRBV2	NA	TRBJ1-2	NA	CASSLQGNNYGYTF	TGTGCCAGCAGTCTGCAGGGAAATAACTATGGCTACACCTTC
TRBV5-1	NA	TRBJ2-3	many	CASSTSGQPDTQYF	TGCGCCAGCAGCACCTCGGGACAACCAGATACGCAGTATTTT